The source of this T cell receptor (beta chain) is a study of blood T cell repertoires in COVID-19. Study at large: COVID-19 samples collected from the United States, Italy and Spain covered acute and convalescent phases. T cells, B-cell-depleted T cells, or PBMCs supplied cDNA or gDNA.

In the original processing: For nucleated cells, counts were estimated from reference gene primer amplification. Only in-frame clones appear in the TCRdb table, and some are missing; sequencing was by immunoSEQ multiplex PCR. V and J calls and clone size come straight from that table; D and trimming were deduced from the DNA. The sample shows 180,000 or so clones, roughly four fifths of them seen only once. This clone was found a few times. This CDR3 region has 14 residues. Germline V gene data show CDR1 as SGHRS and CDR2 as YFSETQ. V was trimmed by 5 bases and J by 2 bases, leaving 12 bases between them.

The chain uses TRBV5-1 and TRBJ2-3; the D gene is possibly TRBD2 (5 bases). The sample taken for sequencing was peripheral blood. The clonotype was recovered from a human donor with acute or convalescent COVID-19. The donor label of this sample is uncertain. The CDR3 loop reads CASRVGENTDTQYF. CDR3 sequence (DNA): TGCGCCAGCAGGGTCGGGGAAAACACAGATACGCAGTATTTT.